This T cell receptor (beta chain) came from a study of T cell responses to AZD1222 COVID-19 vaccine. Assay used: immunoSEQ multiplex PCR; TCRdb lists only in-frame clones, some missing. The sample contains roughly 28,000 clones, around nine tenths of which appear only once. With regard to this clone: The target antigen is unknown.

There are 13 residues in the CDR3. Germline CDR1 reads LNHDA; CDR2 reads SQIVND (reference sequence). The V end lost 8 bases, the J end lost 1 base, and 8 bases lay between the germline ends. Study-wide points: After two AZD1222 doses, spike-specific TCR breadth and depth rose versus day 0.

The chain employs TRBV19 and TRBJ2-2, with a tentative D call TRBD2 (6 bases). The TCR comes from an adult in good health. The specimen comprised peripheral blood, sampled on day 0 of AZD1222 vaccination. This chain's CDR3 is CASGTLNTGELFF. CDR3 nucleotide sequence: TGTGCCAGTGGGACTCTGAACACCGGGGAGCTGTTTTTT.